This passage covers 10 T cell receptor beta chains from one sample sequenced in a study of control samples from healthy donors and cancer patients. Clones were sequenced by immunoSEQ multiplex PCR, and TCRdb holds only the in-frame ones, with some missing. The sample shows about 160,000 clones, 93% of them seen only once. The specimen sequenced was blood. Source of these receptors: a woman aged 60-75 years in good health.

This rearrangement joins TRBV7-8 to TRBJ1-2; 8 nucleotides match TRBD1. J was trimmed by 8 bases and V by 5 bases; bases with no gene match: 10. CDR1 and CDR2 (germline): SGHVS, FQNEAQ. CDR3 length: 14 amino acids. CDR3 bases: TGTGCCAGCAGCCTAGATCAGGGGGCTGGCGGCTACACCTTC. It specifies CASSLDQGAGGYTF.

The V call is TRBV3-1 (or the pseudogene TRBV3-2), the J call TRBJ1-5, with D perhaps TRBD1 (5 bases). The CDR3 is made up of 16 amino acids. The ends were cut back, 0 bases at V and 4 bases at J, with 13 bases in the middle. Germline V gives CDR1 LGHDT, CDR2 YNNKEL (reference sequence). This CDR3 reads CASSQDPGGTNQPQHF. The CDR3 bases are TGTGCCAGCAGCCAAGACCCGGGGGGAACGAATCAGCCCCAGCATTTT.

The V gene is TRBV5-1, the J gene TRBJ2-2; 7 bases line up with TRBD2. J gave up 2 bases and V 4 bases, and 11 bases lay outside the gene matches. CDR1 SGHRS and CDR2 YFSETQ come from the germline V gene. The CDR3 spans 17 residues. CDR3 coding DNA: TGCGCCAGCAGCGTGGAAGCTACTAGCGTCAACACCGGGGAGCTGTTTTTT. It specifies CASSVEATSVNTGELFF.

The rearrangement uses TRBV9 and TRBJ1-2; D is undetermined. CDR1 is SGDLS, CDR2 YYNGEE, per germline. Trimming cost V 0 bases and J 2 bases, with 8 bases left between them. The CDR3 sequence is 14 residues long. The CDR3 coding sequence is TGTGCCAGCAGCGTAGAGGTAGGAAACTATGGCTACACCTTC. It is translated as CASSVEVGNYGYTF.

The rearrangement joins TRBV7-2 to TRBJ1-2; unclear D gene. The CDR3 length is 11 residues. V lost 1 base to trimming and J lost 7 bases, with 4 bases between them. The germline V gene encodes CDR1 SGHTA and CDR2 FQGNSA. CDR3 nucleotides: TGTGCCAGCAGCTTAGGCGCTGGCTACACCTTC. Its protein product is CASSLGAGYTF.

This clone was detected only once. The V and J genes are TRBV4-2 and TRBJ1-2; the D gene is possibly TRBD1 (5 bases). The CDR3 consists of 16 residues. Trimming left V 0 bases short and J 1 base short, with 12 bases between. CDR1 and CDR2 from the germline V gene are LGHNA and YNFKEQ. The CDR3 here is CASSQDLTGLNYGYTF. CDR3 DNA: TGTGCCAGCAGCCAAGATTTGACGGGGCTTAACTATGGCTACACCTTC.

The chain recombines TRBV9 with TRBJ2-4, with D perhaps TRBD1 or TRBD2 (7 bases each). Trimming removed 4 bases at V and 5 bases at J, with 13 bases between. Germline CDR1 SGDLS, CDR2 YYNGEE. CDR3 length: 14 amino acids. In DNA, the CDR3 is TGTGCCAGCAGCCAGGGGGGGTCTGAAAACATTCAGTACTTC. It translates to CASSQGGSENIQYF.

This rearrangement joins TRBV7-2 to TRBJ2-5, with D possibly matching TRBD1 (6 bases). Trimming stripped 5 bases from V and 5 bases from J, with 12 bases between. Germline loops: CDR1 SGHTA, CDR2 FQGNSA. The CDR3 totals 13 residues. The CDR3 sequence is CASSIRQVETQYF. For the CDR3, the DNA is TGTGCCAGCAGCATACGACAGGTTGAGACCCAGTACTTC. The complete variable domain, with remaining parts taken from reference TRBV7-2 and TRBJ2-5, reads GAGVSQSPSNKVTEKGKDVELRCDPISGHTALYWYRQSLGQGLEFLIYFQGNSAPDKSGLPSDRFSAERTGGSVSTLTIQRTQQEDSAVYLCASSIRQVETQYFGPGTRLLVL.

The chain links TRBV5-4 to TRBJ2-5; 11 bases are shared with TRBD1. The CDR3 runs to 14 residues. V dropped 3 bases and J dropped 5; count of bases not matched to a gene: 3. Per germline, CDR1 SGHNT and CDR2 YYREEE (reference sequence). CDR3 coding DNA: TGTGCCAGCAGCTGGACAGGGGGCGCGGAGACCCAGTACTTC. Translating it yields CASSWTGGAETQYF.

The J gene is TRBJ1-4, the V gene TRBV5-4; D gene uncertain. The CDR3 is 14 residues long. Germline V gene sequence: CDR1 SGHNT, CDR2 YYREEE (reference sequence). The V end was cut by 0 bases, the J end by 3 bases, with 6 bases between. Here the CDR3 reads CASSLGQANEKLFF. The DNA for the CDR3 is TGTGCCAGCAGCTTGGGGCAGGCTAATGAAAAACTGTTTTTT. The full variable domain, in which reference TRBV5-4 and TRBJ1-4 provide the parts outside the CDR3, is ETGVTQSPTHLIKTRGQQVTLRCSSQSGHNTVSWYQQALGQGPQFIFQYYREEENGRGNFPPRFSGLQFPNYSSELNVNALELDDSALYLCASSLGQANEKLFFGSGTQLSVL.